Below, 28 T cell receptor beta chains from the same sample are listed, as sequenced in a study of monozygotic twins with inflammatory bowel disease. For each CDR3 protein, TCRdb gives one entry from its re-call of the 5' RACE reads, without DNA. The sample has around 410,000 distinct CDR3 sequences, and its top ten clones hold 2.4%. The sequenced material came from blood. These receptors were taken from a human donor with ulcerative colitis or Crohn's disease, or a healthy co-twin of an affected twin (not recorded which).

The chain couples TRBV15 to TRBJ2-1; the TCRdb D gene call, TRBD1, has no DNA to confirm it. The CDR3 sequence is 19 residues long. Germline lookup yields CDR1 LNHNV and CDR2 YYDKDF (reference sequence). CDR3 amino acids: CATSRPGQGRPLGVNEQFF.

The J gene is TRBJ2-1, the V gene TRBV27. Germline CDR1 and CDR2: MNHEY and SMNVEV (reference sequence). The CDR3 sequence is 15 residues long. The CDR3 is CASSSTYSGPNEQFF.

J is TRBJ2-7 and V is TRBV7-2. The CDR3 contains 15 residues. Germline CDR1 is SGHTA and CDR2 is FQGNSA. The chain's CDR3 is CASSLEYSTSYEQYF.

The V call is TRBV20-1, the J call TRBJ1-1; no DNA is available, so the TRBD1 call from TCRdb remains unchecked. This CDR3 contains 11 residues. The germline V gene has CDR1 DFQATT and CDR2 SNEGSKA (reference sequence). The chain's CDR3 is CSAGGWTEAFF.

The chain recombines TRBV6-5 with TRBJ2-3. The CDR3 consists of 12 residues. CDR1 and CDR2 (germline): MNHEY, SVGAGI. CDR3 sequence reads: CATVYYTDTQYF.

V gene TRBV6-2 or TRBV6-3 combines with J gene TRBJ1-5; TCRdb picks TRBD1, but there is no DNA to check that call. Per germline, CDR1 MNHEY and CDR2 SVGEGT. The CDR3 covers 15 residues. The CDR3 loop is CASSQDREAFQPQHF.

This chain joins TRBV24-1 and TRBJ2-1; no DNA is available, so the TRBD1 call from TCRdb remains unchecked. This CDR3 has 11 amino acids. CDR1 and CDR2 from the germline V gene are KGHDR and SFDVKD. The CDR3 loop reads CATGQRNEQFF.

The rearrangement uses TRBV10-3 and TRBJ2-7; without DNA, the TCRdb call of TRBD2 cannot be checked. CDR1 is ENHRY, CDR2 SYGVKD, per germline. The CDR3 extends over 20 amino acids. The CDR3 here is CAISEWTGGKLAEKSHEQYF.

The chain has TRBV6-6 and TRBJ2-1; the D gene TCRdb calls, TRBD2, cannot be checked with no DNA. This CDR3 spans 13 amino acids. Germline CDR1 and CDR2: MNHNY and SVGAGI (reference sequence). CDR3 in amino acids: CASSRGLAERWFF.

This chain joins TRBV2 and TRBJ2-1; TCRdb selects TRBD2, and the lack of DNA leaves this call unchecked. CDR1 and CDR2 from the germline V gene are SNHLY and FYNNEI. The CDR3 runs to 17 residues. The CDR3: CASSYSGLAGIYNEQFF.

The genes are TRBV7-2 and TRBJ1-4; checking the TCRdb D call of TRBD1 is not possible without DNA. The CDR3 extends over 15 amino acids. CDR1 and CDR2 from the germline V gene are SGHTA and FQGNSA. CDR3 sequence: CASSDQGRLASKLFF.

The chain recombines TRBV5-1 with TRBJ2-1; TCRdb indicates TRBD2, and absent DNA this call remains unverified. This CDR3 is built from 16 residues. CDR1 and CDR2 from the germline V gene are SGHRS and YFSETQ. The CDR3 sequence is CASSLGTSGREDEQFF. The whole variable domain, remainder taken from reference TRBV5-1 and TRBJ2-1, is KAGVTQTPRYLIKTRGQQVTLSCSPISGHRSVSWYQQTPGQGLQFLFEYFSETQRNKGNFPGRFSGRQFSNSRSEMNVSTLELGDSALYLCASSLGTSGREDEQFFGPGTRLTVL.

The rearrangement joins TRBV20-1 to TRBJ1-1; the TCRdb call, TRBD1, lacks DNA for checking. Germline CDR1 and CDR2: DFQATT and SNEGSKA (reference sequence). The CDR3 is 14 amino acids. The CDR3 reads CSARDSGKNTEAFF.

In terms of frequency, this clonotype is medium-sized. This chain uses TRBV29-1 with TRBJ1-1; absent DNA, TCRdb's TRBD1 call cannot be checked. There are 13 residues in the CDR3. The V gene's germline CDR1 is SQVTM and CDR2 ANQGSEA. CDR3 amino acids: CSASTGPDTEAFF.

The chain joins TRBV20-1 to TRBJ2-1; TCRdb reports TRBD2, a call that lacks DNA to check it against. The germline gives CDR1 DFQATT, CDR2 SNEGSKA (reference sequence). CDR3 size: 14 residues. This CDR3 reads CSAWLAGGWNEQFF.

V usage is TRBV14 and J usage is TRBJ1-1; TCRdb's D gene call, TRBD1, goes unchecked for lack of DNA. The V gene's germline CDR1 is SGHDN and CDR2 FVKESK. The CDR3 extends over 16 amino acids. The CDR3 sequence is CASSRGTAVMNTEAFF.

V and J are TRBV5-1 and TRBJ2-3. Germline CDR1 reads SGHRS; CDR2 reads YFSETQ. CDR3 length: 15 amino acids. The CDR3 protein is CASSPVGLSENTQYF.

The chain links TRBV3-1 to TRBJ2-1; TCRdb picks TRBD1, but there is no DNA to check that call. CDR1 and CDR2 (germline): LGHDT, YNNKEL (reference sequence). The CDR3 runs 16 residues. The CDR3 sequence is CASSPDRGHAYNEQFF.

The chain joins TRBV7-2 to TRBJ1-5. The CDR3 covers 14 residues. The germline V gene encodes CDR1 SGHTA and CDR2 FQGNSA. CDR3 amino acids: CASSLDSSNQPQHF.

The chain combines TRBV12-3 or TRBV12-4 with TRBJ1-6. This CDR3 comprises 14 residues. CDR3 protein: CASSRSGANSPLHF.

This chain joins TRBV2 and TRBJ1-5; TCRdb proposes TRBD1, but this gene call is untestable without DNA. The germline CDR1 and CDR2 sequences are SNHLY and FYNNEI. CDR3 size: 17 residues. The CDR3 is CASSEGGTGVASQPQHF.

The chain carries TRBV9 and TRBJ1-2. This CDR3 spans 15 amino acids. The V gene's germline CDR1 is SGDLS and CDR2 YYNGEE. This chain's CDR3 is CASSASSGAPYGYTF.

The chain recombines TRBV30 with TRBJ1-5; TCRdb lists TRBD1, though no DNA is available to test this call. This CDR3 comprises 13 residues. Germline V gene data show CDR1 as GTSNPN and CDR2 as SVGIG (reference sequence). CDR3 sequence: CAWSRAPNQPQHF.

This chain connects TRBV5-1 to TRBJ2-7; no DNA is available, so the TRBD1 call from TCRdb remains unchecked. This CDR3 has 15 residues. Per germline, CDR1 SGHRS and CDR2 YFSETQ. CDR3 residues: CASTLTDRGPYEQYF. Together with reference TRBV5-1 and TRBJ2-7, the CDR3 gives the full variable domain: KAGVTQTPRYLIKTRGQQVTLSCSPISGHRSVSWYQQTPGQGLQFLFEYFSETQRNKGNFPGRFSGRQFSNSRSEMNVSTLELGDSALYLCASTLTDRGPYEQYFGPGTRLTVT.

The chain uses TRBV5-1 and TRBJ1-3. CDR1 is SGHRS and CDR2 is YFSETQ in the germline V gene. CDR3 length: 15 residues. This CDR3 is CASSLARVSGNTIYF.

The rearrangement links TRBV3-1 to TRBJ1-3. This CDR3 has 14 residues. Germline V gives CDR1 LGHDT, CDR2 YNNKEL (reference sequence). CDR3 loop: CASSQGQLGNTIYF. Supplemented by reference TRBV3-1 and TRBJ1-3, the full variable domain reads DTAVSQTPKYLVTQMGNDKSIKCEQNLGHDTMYWYKQDSKKFLKIMFSYNNKELIINETVPNRFSPKSPDKAHLNLHINSLELGDSAVYFCASSQGQLGNTIYFGEGSWLTVV.

The rearrangement uses TRBV5-4 and TRBJ2-1; TCRdb's assignment of TRBD2 cannot be checked, as there is no DNA. CDR3 size: 17 residues. The germline V gene encodes CDR1 SGHNT and CDR2 YYREEE (reference sequence). The chain's CDR3 is CASSLARGRPERNEQFF.

This sequence joins TRBV19 and TRBJ2-3; TCRdb's assignment of TRBD1 cannot be checked, as there is no DNA. Germline CDR1 LNHDA, CDR2 SQIVND (reference sequence). The CDR3 loop spans 15 amino acids. CDR3 sequence reads: CASSIGGRWADTQYF. The whole variable domain, filled in from reference TRBV19 and TRBJ2-3, reads DGGITQSPKYLFRKEGQNVTLSCEQNLNHDAMYWYRQDPGQGLRLIYYSQIVNDFQKGDIAEGYSVSREKKESFPLTVTSAQKNPTAFYLCASSIGGRWADTQYFGPGTRLTVL.